The subject of this entry is one TCR beta chain. Its antigen is currently unknown. CDR1 SEHNR and CDR2 FQNEAQ come from the germline V gene (reference sequence). Trimming removed 5 bases from V and 3 bases from J; junction bases left unmatched: 10. The CDR3 extends over 17 amino acids. The primer mix had 60 Vbeta and 13 Jbeta primers. Generated by immunoSEQ multiplex PCR, the TCRdb table keeps only in-frame clones and is missing some. This repertoire shows approximately 210,000 clones, roughly 83% found once; its top ten account for approximately 1.4%. The data stem from a study of cytomegalovirus exposure and HLA in healthy donors. Study-level findings and limits: Per published accounts, TCR beta sequences correctly predicted the HLA-A and HLA-B alleles of most subjects.

The sequencing sample was made of PBMCs. The rearrangement uses TRBV7-9 and TRBJ2-3; TRBD2 agrees at 11 bases. The source is a woman in her fifties or sixties in good health and CMV-seronegative. The CDR3 protein is CASSGTQWTSGTDTQYF. The CDR3 DNA is TGTGCCAGCAGCGGTACCCAGTGGACTAGCGGGACAGATACGCAGTATTTT.